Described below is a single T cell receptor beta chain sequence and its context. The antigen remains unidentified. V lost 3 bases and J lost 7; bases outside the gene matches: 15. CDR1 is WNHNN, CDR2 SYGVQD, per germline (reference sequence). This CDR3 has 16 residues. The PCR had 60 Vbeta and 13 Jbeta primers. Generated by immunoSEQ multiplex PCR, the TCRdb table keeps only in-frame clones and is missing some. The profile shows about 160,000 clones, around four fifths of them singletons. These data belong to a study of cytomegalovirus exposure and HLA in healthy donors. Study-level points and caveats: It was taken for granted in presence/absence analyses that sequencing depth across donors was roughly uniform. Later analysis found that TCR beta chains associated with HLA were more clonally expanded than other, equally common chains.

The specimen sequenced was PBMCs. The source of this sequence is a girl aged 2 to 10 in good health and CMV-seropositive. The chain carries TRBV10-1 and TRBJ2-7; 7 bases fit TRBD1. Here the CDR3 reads CASSEPQLGTASEQYF. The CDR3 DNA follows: TGCGCCAGCAGTGAACCCCAACTCGGGACAGCGAGTGAGCAGTACTTC.